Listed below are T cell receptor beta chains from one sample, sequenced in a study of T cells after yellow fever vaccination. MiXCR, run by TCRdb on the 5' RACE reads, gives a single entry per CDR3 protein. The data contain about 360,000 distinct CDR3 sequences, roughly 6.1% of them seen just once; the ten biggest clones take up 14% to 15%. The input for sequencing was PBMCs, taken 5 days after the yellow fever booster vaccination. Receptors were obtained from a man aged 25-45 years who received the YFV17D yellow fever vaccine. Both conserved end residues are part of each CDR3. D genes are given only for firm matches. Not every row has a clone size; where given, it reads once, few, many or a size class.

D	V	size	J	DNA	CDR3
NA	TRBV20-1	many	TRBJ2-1	TGCAGTGCTAGAGATCTGGGAAAAAGCTCCTACAATGAGCAGTTCTTC	CSARDLGKSSYNEQFF
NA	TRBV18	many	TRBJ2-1	TGTGCCAGCTCACCCGGCGGTAGCTCCTACAATGAGCAGTTCTTC	CASSPGGSSYNEQFF
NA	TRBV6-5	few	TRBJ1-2	TGTGCCAGCAGTGGAGGTTACTATGGCTACACCTTC	CASSGGYYGYTF
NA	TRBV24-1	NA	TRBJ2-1	TGTGCCACCAGTGACCTGACCCATGCGGGGACGCCGGGGAAAAATGAGCAGTTCTTC	CATSDLTHAGTPGKNEQFF
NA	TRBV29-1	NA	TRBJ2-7	TGCAGCGTCAGACTAGGTGGGGTCCACGAGCAGTACTTC	CSVRLGGVHEQYF
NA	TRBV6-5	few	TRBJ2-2	TGTGCCAGCAGCCCCCCCCGCAGGACAAACACCGGGGAGCTGTTTTTT	CASSPPRRTNTGELFF
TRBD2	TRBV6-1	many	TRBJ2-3	TGTGCCAGCAAGTCCCCTGGGAGCGGGAGCCCCTCAGATACGCAGTATTTT	CASKSPGSGSPSDTQYF
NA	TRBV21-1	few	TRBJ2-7	TGTGCCAGCAGCAAATCTCTAGGGCCGGCGTACGAGCAGTACTTC	CASSKSLGPAYEQYF
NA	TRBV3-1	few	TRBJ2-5	TGTGCCAGCAATGAGGCAAGGGGACAGACCCAGTACTTC	CASNEARGQTQYF
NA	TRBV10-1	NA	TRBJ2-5	TGCGCCAGCAGTGAACCGGGAGTGATGGAGACCCAGTACTTC	CASSEPGVMETQYF
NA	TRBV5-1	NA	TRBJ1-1	TGCGCCAGCAGCTTGGGACATGGTACCCCTGAAGCTTTCTTT	CASSLGHGTPEAFF
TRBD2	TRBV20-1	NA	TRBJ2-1	TGCAGTGCTAGAGTGGAAGCGGGAGGGCCCAATGAGCAGTTCTTC	CSARVEAGGPNEQFF
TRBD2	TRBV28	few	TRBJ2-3	TGTGCCAGCAGTCACGGACTAGCGAGAAGCCAAAGCGCCAGAGATACGCAGTATTTT	CASSHGLARSQSARDTQYF
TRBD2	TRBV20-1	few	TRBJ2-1	TGCAGTGCTAGAGGACTAGCGGGAAGTGAGCAGTTCTTC	CSARGLAGSEQFF
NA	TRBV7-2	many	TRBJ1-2	TGTGCCAGCAGCTTAGAACCAGGGTCCAAGTACACCTTC	CASSLEPGSKYTF
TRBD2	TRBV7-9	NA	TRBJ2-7	TGTGCCAGCAGCTTGTCAACTAGCGGGAGTTTCTACGAGCAGTACTTC	CASSLSTSGSFYEQYF
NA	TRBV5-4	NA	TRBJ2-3	TGTGCCAGCAGTAGCTACCCTAGCACAGATACGCAGTATTTT	CASSSYPSTDTQYF
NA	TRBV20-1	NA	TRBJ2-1	TGCAGTGCCCTTTCCCGGCGGGGTGCCTACAATGAGCAGTTCTTC	CSALSRRGAYNEQFF
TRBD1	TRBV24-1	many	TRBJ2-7	TGTGCCACCAGTGATTTCCCCCGGACAGGGAACCACGAGCAGTACTTC	CATSDFPRTGNHEQYF
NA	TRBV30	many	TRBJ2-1	TGTGCCTGGAGCACGACTAGGGATGAGCAGTTCTTC	CAWSTTRDEQFF
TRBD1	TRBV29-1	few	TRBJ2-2	TGCAGCGCTAGACAGGGTCGGGCGAACACCGGGGAGCTGTTTTTT	CSARQGRANTGELFF
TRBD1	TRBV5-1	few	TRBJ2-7	TGCGCCAGCAGCTTGGGACAGGGGAACAACGAGCAGTACTTC	CASSLGQGNNEQYF
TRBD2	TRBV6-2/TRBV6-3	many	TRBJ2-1	TGTGCCACCCAGACTAGCGGGGGAGCGAATGAGCAGTTCTTC	CATQTSGGANEQFF
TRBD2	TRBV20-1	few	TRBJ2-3	TGCAGTGGGGACCGACTAGCGGGAAGGGCAGATACGCAGTATTTT	CSGDRLAGRADTQYF
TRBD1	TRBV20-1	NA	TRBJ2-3	TGCAGTGCTAGAGATTCCCAAAGACCTCTGACAGGGGAGCAGTATTTT	CSARDSQRPLTGEQYF
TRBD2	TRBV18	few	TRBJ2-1	TGTGCCAGCTCACACGTTAGCGGGAATGAGCAGTTCTTC	CASSHVSGNEQFF
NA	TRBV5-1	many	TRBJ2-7	TGCGCCAGCAGCCCCGAGGCTCCAGCCTACGAGCAGTACTTC	CASSPEAPAYEQYF
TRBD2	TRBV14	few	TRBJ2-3	TGTGCCAGCAGCCAAGTCGAGGCCGGGACTATCCTACACTATACGCAGTATTTT	CASSQVEAGTILHYTQYF
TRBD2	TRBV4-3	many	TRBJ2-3	TGCGCCAGCAGCCAAGACGGCGGGAGTCGGACAGATACGCAGTATTTT	CASSQDGGSRTDTQYF
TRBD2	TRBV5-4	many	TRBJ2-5	TGTGCCAGCAGCTTGGCGGGAGGGCAAGAGACCCAGTACTTC	CASSLAGGQETQYF
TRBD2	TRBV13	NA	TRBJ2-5	TGTGCCAGCAGCGCAGGGACTAGCGGGAGGGGATTGGAGACCCAGTACTTC	CASSAGTSGRGLETQYF
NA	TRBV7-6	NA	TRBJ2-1	TGTGCCAGCAGCTTTCCGTTGAGAGGGCTCGTTTCAGGCTCCTACAATGAGCAGTTCTTC	CASSFPLRGLVSGSYNEQFF
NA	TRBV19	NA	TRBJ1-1	TGTGCCAGTAGCCCGGGCCGAAGGACTGAAGCTTTCTTT	CASSPGRRTEAFF
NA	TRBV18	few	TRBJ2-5	TGTGCCAGCACACCGTATTGGGCGAAAGAGACCCAGTACTTC	CASTPYWAKETQYF
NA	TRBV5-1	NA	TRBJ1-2	TGCGCCAGCAGCTTGGAGGTCCACGCGGGCTATGGCTACACCTTC	CASSLEVHAGYGYTF
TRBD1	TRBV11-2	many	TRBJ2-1	TGTGCCAGCAGCATGATAATGGGACAGGGGCATAACAATGAGCAGTTCTTC	CASSMIMGQGHNNEQFF
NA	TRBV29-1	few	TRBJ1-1	TGCAGCCCCGGACGGAGGAGGTGCTCGAACACTGAAGCTTTCTTT	CSPGRRRCSNTEAFF
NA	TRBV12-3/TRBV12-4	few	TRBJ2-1	TGTGCCAGCAGTCTGGGACTGCAGGGTGGCAATGAGCAGTTCTTC	CASSLGLQGGNEQFF
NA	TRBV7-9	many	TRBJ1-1	TGTGCCAGCAGCGGGCTGACAGGTCGTACTGAAGCTTTCTTT	CASSGLTGRTEAFF
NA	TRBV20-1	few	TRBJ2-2	TGCAGTGCTAGAACGGCGATCAACACCGGGGAGCTGTTTTTT	CSARTAINTGELFF
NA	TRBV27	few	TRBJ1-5	TGTGCCAGCAGTTTCTACAATCAGCCCCAGCATTTT	CASSFYNQPQHF
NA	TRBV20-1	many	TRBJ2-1	TGCAGCACCAAGGGGGAGGTGGATGAGCAGTTCTTC	CSTKGEVDEQFF
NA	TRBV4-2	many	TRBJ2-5	TGTGCCAGCAGCCAAGATCTGGGCCAGACCCAGTACTTC	CASSQDLGQTQYF
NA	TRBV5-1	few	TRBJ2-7	TGCGCCAGCAGCGTTGACACTCAGAACTACGAGCAGTACTTC	CASSVDTQNYEQYF
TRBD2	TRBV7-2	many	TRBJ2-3	TGTGCCAGCAGCTTAGTACTAGCGGGAGTTGGGGATACGCAGTATTTT	CASSLVLAGVGDTQYF
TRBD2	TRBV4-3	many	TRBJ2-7	TGCGCCAGCAGCCAAGTGGGGGGGGACCCCCGCTCCTACGAGCAGTACTTC	CASSQVGGDPRSYEQYF
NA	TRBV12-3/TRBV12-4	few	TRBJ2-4	TGTGCCAGCAGTCCGCTGGACATTCAGTACTTC	CASSPLDIQYF
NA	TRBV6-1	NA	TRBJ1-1	TGTGCCAGCAGTGAATCCGGGCCCTCCGGTTTCTTT	CASSESGPSGFF
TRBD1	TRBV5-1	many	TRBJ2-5	TGCGCCAGCAGCTCGACAGGGGGCCAAGAGACCCAGTACTTC	CASSSTGGQETQYF
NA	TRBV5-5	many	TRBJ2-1	TGTGCCAGCAGCTTAGGTCCGGTCCCCTACAATGAGCAGTTCTTC	CASSLGPVPYNEQFF
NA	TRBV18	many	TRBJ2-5	TGTGCCAGCCGATATGAGGTCGTTCAAGAGACCCAGTACTTC	CASRYEVVQETQYF
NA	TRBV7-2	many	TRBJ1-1	TGTGCCAGCAGCTTAGATATAGGTCGGGTGAACACTGAAGCTTTCTTT	CASSLDIGRVNTEAFF
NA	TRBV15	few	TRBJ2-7	TGTGCCACCAGCGGGAATCGGAGCGAGCAGTACTTC	CATSGNRSEQYF
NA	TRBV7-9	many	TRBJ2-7	TGTGCCAGCAGCGCCCCGACCCGCTACGAGCAGTACTTC	CASSAPTRYEQYF
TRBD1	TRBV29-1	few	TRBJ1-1	TGCAGCGTAGCTCTCAGGGGGCTCACTGAAGCTTTCTTT	CSVALRGLTEAFF
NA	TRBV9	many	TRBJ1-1	TGTGCCAGCAGCGCCCAATACAGGGAGACTGAAGCTTTCTTT	CASSAQYRETEAFF